This T cell receptor (beta chain) was sequenced during a study of T-cell reconstitution after alpha-beta-depleted transplantation in children. Study-level results: Among T cells one year after transplant, newly produced cells accounted for most counts and diversity.

A library of TCRbeta sequences, prepared with unique molecular identifiers, was generated. TCRdb ran MiXCR on the PCR reads and lists one entry per CDR3 protein. Found here are fewer than 550,000 distinct CDR3 sequences, around 15% of them singletons; the top ten hold under 30%. Points on this clonotype: Its cognate antigen is unknown.

The sequencing here drew on PBMCs, mostly from graft donor cells, taken 360 days after TCRalphabeta/CD19-depleted stem cell transplant. The source of this sequence is a boy under two years old who had a stem cell transplant for Wiskott-Aldrich syndrome, so the T cells may come from the graft donor.

The chain's CDR3 is CSARERLNSPLHF. As DNA, the CDR3 is TGCAGTGCTAGAGAGAGATTAAATTCACCCCTCCACTTT. The J gene is TRBJ1-6, the V gene TRBV20-1; D gene uncertain. The CDR3 extends over 13 amino acids. V was trimmed by 0 bases and J by 7 bases, leaving 7 bases between them. Germline loops: CDR1 DFQATT, CDR2 SNEGSKA (reference sequence).